These T cell receptor beta chains were read from a single sample in a study of Tregs in tolerant kidney transplant recipients. TCRdb's table, derived via immunoSEQ multiplex PCR, lists solely in-frame clones and lacks some. Here the sample spans about 94,000 clones, approximately 94% being singletons. The sample here was CD4+ T cells from blood, taken before the transplant. The receptors derive from a human donor who received a combined kidney and bone marrow transplant. Each CDR3 is given with its conserved first and last residue. A D gene is named only where the DNA matches it firmly. Size is stated for part of the rows, as once, few or many counts, or as a class when the clone is expanded.

>.|.|TRBJ2-1|TRBV20-1
TGCAGTGCTAGTGTAGTGGACAGTTCGTTCTTC
CSASVVDSSFF
>.|once|TRBJ2-7|TRBV14
TGTGCCAGCAGCCAAGCTGGCGGGGGCACCTACGAGCAGTACTTC
CASSQAGGGTYEQYF
>.|.|TRBJ2-7|TRBV5-1
TGCGCCAGCAGCTTGGCAGGGACTCCAACCTACGAGCAGTACTTC
CASSLAGTPTYEQYF
>TRBD2|.|TRBJ2-7|TRBV5-6
TGTGCCAGCAGCTTGAAGATCGCTAGCGGGCCCTTCTCCTACGAGCAGTACTTC
CASSLKIASGPFSYEQYF
>TRBD1|.|TRBJ1-2|TRBV5-4
TGTGCCAGCAGCTTCGGGACAGCCGACTATGGCTACACCTTC
CASSFGTADYGYTF
>.|.|TRBJ1-2|TRBV5-6
TGTGCCAGCAGCTTGGCTGTCTCCGCGAACTATGGCTACACCTTC
CASSLAVSANYGYTF
>.|.|TRBJ2-7|TRBV5-1
TGCGCCAGCAGCTCCACAGGGAGCAGTATCCACGAGCAGTACTTC
CASSSTGSSIHEQYF
>.|.|TRBJ2-7|TRBV2
TGTGCCAGCAGTGTCGGACTGCACTACGAGCAGTACTTC
CASSVGLHYEQYF
>.|.|TRBJ2-2|TRBV5-1
TGCGCCAGCAGCAGGTCCGACAGCCTCTACACCGGGGAGCTGTTTTTT
CASSRSDSLYTGELFF
>.|.|TRBJ2-1|TRBV5-1
TGCGCCAGCAGTTGGACAACCTCCTACAATGAGCAGTTCTTC
CASSWTTSYNEQFF
>.|.|TRBJ2-7|TRBV6-6
TGTGCCAGCAGTCCCCTCCCGGACACAGCCTACGAGCAGTACTTC
CASSPLPDTAYEQYF
>.|.|TRBJ2-7|TRBV29-1
TGCAGCGTTACAGGGTTCTTCTCCTACGAGCAGTACTTC
CSVTGFFSYEQYF
>.|.|TRBJ2-1|TRBV6-5
TGTGCCAGCAGTTTCTTGACAGCCCAGGGCCACAATGAGCAGTTCTTC
CASSFLTAQGHNEQFF
>.|.|TRBJ2-2|TRBV7-2
TGTGCCAGCAGCCAATTCCGGGGGGAGCTGTTTTTT
CASSQFRGELFF
>TRBD1|once|TRBJ2-7|TRBV29-1
TGCAGCGTCCGTCCCGGGACAGCCTACGAGCAGTACTTC
CSVRPGTAYEQYF